The 16 T cell receptor beta chains below were found in one sample sequenced in a study of blood T cell repertoires in COVID-19. The method was immunoSEQ multiplex PCR; TCRdb's version includes in-frame clones alone and lacks a portion of them. Of approximately 140,000 clones listed, about 89% are singletons. Sequencing was done on a sample of peripheral blood. The receptors here all came from an older man with acute or convalescent COVID-19.

This clone is a singleton in its sample. The rearrangement joins TRBV11-2 to TRBJ2-7; 7 nucleotides line up with TRBD2. This CDR3 comprises 15 residues. V trimming: 8 bases; J trimming: 4 bases; junction bases outside the gene matches: 14. Germline assignment: CDR1 SGHAT and CDR2 FQNNGV. The CDR3 here is CASSLGGGSLYEQYF. The DNA of the CDR3 is TGTGCCAGCTCCTTGGGTGGCGGGAGTTTGTACGAGCAGTACTTC.

The chain couples TRBV12-5 to TRBJ1-4, with TRBD1 matching over 9 bases. This CDR3 is built from 21 residues. Trimming cost V 5 bases and J 1 base; bases outside gene matches: 20. CDR1 LGHNT and CDR2 FRNRAP come from the germline V gene. This CDR3 is CASGTFLNLQGASLTNEKLFF. As DNA, the CDR3 is TGTGCTAGTGGTACCTTCCTGAACCTACAGGGGGCAAGCTTAACTAATGAAAAACTGTTTTTT.

Turning to this clone: Distinct nucleotide sequences in the sample also encode this CDR3. This rearrangement joins TRBV15 to TRBJ1-2; D not resolved. Germline CDR1 is LNHNV and CDR2 is YYDKDF (reference sequence). The CDR3 is 15 amino acids. Between the trimmed V and J ends, which lost 0 bases and 3 bases, there was a span of 11 bases. This CDR3 is CATSRDRGLDYGYTF. The CDR3 DNA follows: TGTGCCACCAGCAGAGATCGGGGTCTTGACTATGGCTACACCTTC.

This chain links TRBV5-1 with TRBJ2-7; 12 bases agree with TRBD2. The junction had 7 bases not matched to a gene; V was cut back by 9 bases and J by 3 bases. CDR3 size: 14 residues. The germline gives CDR1 SGHRS, CDR2 YFSETQ. CDR3 coding DNA: TGCGCCACCAGGGCGACTAGCGGGAGCTACGAGCAGTACTTC. Translated: CATRATSGSYEQYF.

In its sample, this clone was seen once. This chain links TRBV5-5 with TRBJ1-2, with D possibly matching TRBD1 (6 bases). The CDR3 has 15 amino acids. Trimming shortened V by 1 base and J by 4 bases, and 14 bases separated the two germline ends. From germline, CDR1 is SGHKS and CDR2 YYEKEE (reference sequence). The CDR3 DNA sequence: TGTGCCAGCAGCTTGCTTGTTGGGGGCGCCTATGGCTACACCTTC. Its translation: CASSLLVGGAYGYTF.

The V and J genes are TRBV29-1 and TRBJ1-2; perhaps TRBD1 as D (6 bases). CDR1 is SQVTM, CDR2 ANQGSEA, per germline. The ends were cut back, 3 bases at V and 4 bases at J, with 15 bases in the middle. This CDR3 has 14 residues. CDR3 protein: CSVDGRGGFYGYTF. CDR3 nucleotides: TGCAGCGTTGACGGCAGGGGTGGGTTCTATGGCTACACCTTC.

As DNA, the CDR3 is TGTGCCACCAGCCCAACAGGAGGGGGCGCGGGAGAGACCCAGTACTTC. Translation: CATSPTGGGAGETQYF. The rearrangement joins TRBV15 to TRBJ2-5, with D perhaps TRBD1 (7 bases). Trimming shortened V by 5 bases and J by 4 bases, and 20 bases separated the two germline ends. Per germline, CDR1 LNHNV and CDR2 YYDKDF (reference sequence). The CDR3 has 16 amino acids.

This clone has a handful of counts. The chain carries TRBV7-2 and TRBJ1-4; TRBD1 agrees at 8 bases. V trimming: 5 bases; J trimming: 8 bases; junction bases outside the gene matches: 7. This CDR3 is 14 amino acids long. Germline CDR1 is SGHTA and CDR2 is FQGNSA. CDR3 region: CASSTGGIREKLFF. The DNA of the CDR3 is TGTGCCAGCAGCACAGGGGGAATTCGGGAAAAACTGTTTTTT. The full variable domain, rest sourced from reference TRBV7-2 and TRBJ1-4, is GAGVSQSPSNKVTEKGKDVELRCDPISGHTALYWYRQSLGQGLEFLIYFQGNSAPDKSGLPSDRFSAERTGGSVSTLTIQRTQQEDSAVYLCASSTGGIREKLFFGSGTQLSVL.

The V call is TRBV24-1, the J call TRBJ1-5, with 8 positions matching TRBD1. The germline CDR1 and CDR2 sequences are KGHDR and SFDVKD. J was trimmed by 9 bases and V by 2 bases; bases with no gene match: 8. The CDR3 covers 15 residues. In nucleotides, the CDR3 is TGTGCCACCAGTGATTCCGGGACAGGAGCCGGGCCCCAGCATTTT. Amino acids: CATSDSGTGAGPQHF.

The chain joins TRBV12-3 or TRBV12-4 to TRBJ2-1; TRBD2 matches 8 bases. V lost 7 bases, J lost 15 bases, and 14 bases stayed unmatched. The CDR3 runs 13 residues. CDR3 residues: CASTSLRSGSLFF. The CDR3 DNA reads as TGTGCCAGCACCTCGCTTAGGAGCGGGAGTTTGTTCTTC.

V usage is TRBV11-2 and J usage is TRBJ2-5, with a weak D call TRBD1 (5 bases). CDR1 SGHAT and CDR2 FQNNGV come from the germline V gene. The CDR3 sequence is 13 residues long. V was pared by 3 bases and J by 5 bases, with 10 bases between. This chain's CDR3 is CASSFAGLETQYF. DNA for the CDR3: TGTGCCAGCAGCTTCGCAGGGTTGGAGACCCAGTACTTC.

V is TRBV5-1 and J is TRBJ2-7; D may be TRBD2 (6 bases). The germline V gene has CDR1 SGHRS and CDR2 YFSETQ. V lost 1 base, J lost 5 bases, and 19 bases lay in between. The CDR3 totals 16 residues. The CDR3 loop reads CASSLSLSGRGDEQYF. DNA for the CDR3: TGCGCCAGCAGCTTGTCCCTTAGCGGCCGGGGAGACGAGCAGTACTTC.

V and J are TRBV6-2 or TRBV6-3 and TRBJ2-2, with 8 nucleotides matching TRBD1. V shed 2 bases and J 5 bases; nucleotides not matched to a gene: 10. The CDR3 has 17 residues. Germline values: CDR1 MNHEY, CDR2 SVGEGT. The CDR3 here is CASSYGKTGAGTGELFF. The CDR3 nucleotides are TGTGCCAGCAGTTACGGGAAGACAGGGGCTGGGACCGGGGAGCTGTTTTTT.

This chain uses TRBV6-5 with TRBJ2-1, with TRBD2 matching over 9 bases. Losses at the gene ends were 6 bases for V and 2 bases for J; bases not matched to a gene: 5. CDR1 is MNHEY and CDR2 is SVGAGI in the germline V gene. CDR3 length: 15 residues. CDR3 coding DNA: TGTGCCAGCAGGCTAACTAGCGGGCCCTACAATGAGCAGTTCTTC. Amino acids: CASRLTSGPYNEQFF.

The chain has TRBV5-4 and TRBJ2-3; a possible D gene is TRBD2 (5 bases). The CDR3 covers 16 residues. Trimming cost V 4 bases and J 3 bases, with 18 bases left between them. Germline CDR1 is SGHNT and CDR2 is YYREEE (reference sequence). The CDR3 DNA reads TGTGCCAGCAGCCCGGCGTGGGGAGTTGGAACAGATACGCAGTATTTT. Translating it yields CASSPAWGVGTDTQYF.

V is TRBV11-2 and J is TRBJ1-4; 7 bases align to TRBD1. The CDR3 totals 16 residues. After removal of 6 bases from V and 0 bases from J, the junction contained 7 bases not matched to a gene. Germline V gene sequence: CDR1 SGHAT, CDR2 FQNNGV. The CDR3 reads CASSQGQAATNEKLFF. As DNA, the CDR3 is TGTGCCAGCAGTCAAGGACAGGCTGCAACTAATGAAAAACTGTTTTTT.